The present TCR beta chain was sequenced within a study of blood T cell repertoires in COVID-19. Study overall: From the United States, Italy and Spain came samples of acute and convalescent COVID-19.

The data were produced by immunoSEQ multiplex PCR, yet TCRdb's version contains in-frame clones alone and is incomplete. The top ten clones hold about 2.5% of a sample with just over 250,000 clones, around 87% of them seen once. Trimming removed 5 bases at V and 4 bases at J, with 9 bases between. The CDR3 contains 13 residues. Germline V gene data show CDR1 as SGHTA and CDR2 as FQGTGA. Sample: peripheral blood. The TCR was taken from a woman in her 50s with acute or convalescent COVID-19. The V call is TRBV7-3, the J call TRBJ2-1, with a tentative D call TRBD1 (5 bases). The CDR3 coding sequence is TGTGCCAGCAGCCCAGGACAATACAATGAGCAGTTCTTC. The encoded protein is CASSPGQYNEQFF. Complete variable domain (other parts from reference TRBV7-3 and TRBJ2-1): GAGVSQTPSNKVTEKGKYVELRCDPISGHTALYWYRQSLGQGPEFLIYFQGTGAADDSGLPNDRFFAVRPEGSVSTLKIQRTERGDSAVYLCASSPGQYNEQFFGPGTRLTVL.